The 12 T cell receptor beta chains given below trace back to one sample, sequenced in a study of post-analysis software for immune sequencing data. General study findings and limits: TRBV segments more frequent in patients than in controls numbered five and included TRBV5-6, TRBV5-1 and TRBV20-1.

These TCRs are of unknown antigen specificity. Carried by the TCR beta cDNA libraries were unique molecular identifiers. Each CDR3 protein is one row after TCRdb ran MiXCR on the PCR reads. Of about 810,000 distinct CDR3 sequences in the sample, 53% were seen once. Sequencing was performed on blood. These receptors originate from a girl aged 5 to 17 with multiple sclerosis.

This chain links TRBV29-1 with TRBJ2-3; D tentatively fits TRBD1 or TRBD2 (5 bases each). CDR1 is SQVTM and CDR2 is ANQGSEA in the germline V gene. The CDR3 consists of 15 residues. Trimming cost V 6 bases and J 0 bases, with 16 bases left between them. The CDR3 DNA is TGCAGCGTCGAGGTTACAGGAGGTAGCACAGATACGCAGTATTTT. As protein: CSVEVTGGSTDTQYF.

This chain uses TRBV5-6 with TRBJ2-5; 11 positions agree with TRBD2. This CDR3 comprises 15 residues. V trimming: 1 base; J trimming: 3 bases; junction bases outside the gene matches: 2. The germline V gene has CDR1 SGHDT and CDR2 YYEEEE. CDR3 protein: CASSLRGLAEETQYF. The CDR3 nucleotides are TGTGCCAGCAGCTTGAGGGGACTAGCGGAAGAGACCCAGTACTTC.

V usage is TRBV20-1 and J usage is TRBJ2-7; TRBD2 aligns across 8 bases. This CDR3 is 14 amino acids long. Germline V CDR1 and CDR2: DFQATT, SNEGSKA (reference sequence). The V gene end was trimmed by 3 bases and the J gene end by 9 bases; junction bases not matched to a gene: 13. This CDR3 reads CSASPGGLTDTQYF. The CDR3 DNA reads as TGCAGTGCTAGTCCGGGGGGGCTCACAGATACGCAGTACTTC.

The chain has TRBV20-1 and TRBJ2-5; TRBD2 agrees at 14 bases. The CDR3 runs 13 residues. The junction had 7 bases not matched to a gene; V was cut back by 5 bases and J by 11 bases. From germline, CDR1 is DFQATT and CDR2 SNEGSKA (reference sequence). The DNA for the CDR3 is TGCAGTGCTCCGGGACTAGCGGGAGATGAGCAGTACTTC. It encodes CSAPGLAGDEQYF.

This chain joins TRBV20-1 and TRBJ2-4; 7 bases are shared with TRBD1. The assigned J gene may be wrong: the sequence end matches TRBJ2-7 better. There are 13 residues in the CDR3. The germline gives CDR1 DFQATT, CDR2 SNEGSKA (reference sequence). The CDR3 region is CSASGTVNYEQYF. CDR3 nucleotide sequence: TGCAGTGCTTCCGGGACAGTCAACTACGAGCAGTACTTC.

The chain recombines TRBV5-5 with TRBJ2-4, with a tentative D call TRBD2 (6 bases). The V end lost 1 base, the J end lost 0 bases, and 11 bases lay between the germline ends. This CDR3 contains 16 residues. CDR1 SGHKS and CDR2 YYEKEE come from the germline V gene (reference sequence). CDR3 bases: TGTGCCAGCAGCTTGATGGAGGGGCAAGCCAAAAACATTCAGTACTTC. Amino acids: CASSLMEGQAKNIQYF.

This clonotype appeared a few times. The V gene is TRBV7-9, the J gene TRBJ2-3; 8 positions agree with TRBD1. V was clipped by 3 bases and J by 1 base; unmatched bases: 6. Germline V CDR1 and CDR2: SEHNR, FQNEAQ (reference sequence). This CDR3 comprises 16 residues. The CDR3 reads CASSFRDRLGTDTQYF. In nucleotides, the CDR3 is TGTGCCAGCAGCTTCCGGGACAGGTTGGGCACAGATACGCAGTATTTT.

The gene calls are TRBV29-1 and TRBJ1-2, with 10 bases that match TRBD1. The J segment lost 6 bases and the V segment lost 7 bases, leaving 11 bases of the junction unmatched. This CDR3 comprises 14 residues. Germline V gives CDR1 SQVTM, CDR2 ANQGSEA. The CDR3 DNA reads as TGCAGCGCGAGGACGGGACAGGGGTCGAATGGCTACACCTTC. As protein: CSARTGQGSNGYTF.

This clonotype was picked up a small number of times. CDR3 in amino acids: CASSLGQGSAKNIQYF. DNA of the CDR3: TGTGCCAGCAGCTTAGGGCAGGGGAGTGCCAAAAACATTCAGTACTTC. The chain has TRBV7-2 and TRBJ2-4, with D maybe TRBD1 (6 bases). Germline-derived CDR1 and CDR2 are SGHTA and FQGNSA. The CDR3 totals 16 residues. The ends were cut back, 1 base at V and 1 base at J, with 11 bases in the middle.

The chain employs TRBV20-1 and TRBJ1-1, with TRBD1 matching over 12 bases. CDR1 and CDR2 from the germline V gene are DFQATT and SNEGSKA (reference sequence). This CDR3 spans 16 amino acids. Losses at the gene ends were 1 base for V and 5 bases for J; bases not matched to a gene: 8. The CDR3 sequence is CSARAPGQGAWTEAFF. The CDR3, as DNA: TGCAGTGCTAGAGCTCCGGGACAGGGGGCTTGGACTGAAGCTTTCTTT.

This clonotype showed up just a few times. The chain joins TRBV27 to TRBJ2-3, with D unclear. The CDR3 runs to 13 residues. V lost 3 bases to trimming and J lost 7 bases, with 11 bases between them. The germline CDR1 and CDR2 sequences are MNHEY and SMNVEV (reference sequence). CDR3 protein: CASSLEPYNTQYF. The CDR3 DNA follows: TGTGCCAGCAGTTTGGAGCCGTATAATACGCAGTATTTT.

This chain's CDR3 is CASSLGGLAVSYEQYF. The CDR3, as DNA: TGCGCCAGCAGCTTGGGCGGACTAGCAGTCTCCTACGAGCAGTACTTC. The V and J genes are TRBV5-1 and TRBJ2-7, with TRBD2 matching over 8 bases. The V gene end was trimmed by 0 bases and the J gene end by 0 bases; junction bases not matched to a gene: 5. The CDR3 extends over 16 amino acids. CDR1 is SGHRS, CDR2 YFSETQ, per germline.